The 30 T cell receptor beta chains given below trace back to one sample, sequenced in a study of blood T cell repertoires in COVID-19. Measured with immunoSEQ multiplex PCR; TCRdb has only the in-frame clones, and not every one. The top ten hold 9% to 10% of the sample, which has under 80,000 clones, about 82% seen once. Source material: peripheral blood. The source is a human donor in a cohort sampled during active COVID-19.

The V call is TRBV5-4, the J call TRBJ1-1, with D hard to call. Germline values: CDR1 SGHNT, CDR2 YYREEE (reference sequence). The CDR3 runs 15 residues. With 0 bases removed from V and 6 bases from J, the gap between germline ends came to 15 bases. CDR3 DNA: TGTGCCAGCAGCTTGGGGTTAGGTGTGACTCCTGAAGCTTTCTTT. Translating it yields CASSLGLGVTPEAFF. Drawing the rest from reference TRBV5-4 and TRBJ1-1, the complete variable domain is ETGVTQSPTHLIKTRGQQVTLRCSSQSGHNTVSWYQQALGQGPQFIFQYYREEENGRGNFPPRFSGLQFPNYSSELNVNALELDDSALYLCASSLGLGVTPEAFFGQGTRLTVV.

The rearrangement uses TRBV11-3 and TRBJ2-5; the D gene is possibly TRBD2 (6 bases). The CDR3 contains 14 residues. V was cut by 3 bases and J by 5 bases, with 13 bases left in between. Germline loops: CDR1 SGHNT, CDR2 YENEEA. CDR3: CASSFRRERETQYF. The CDR3 DNA sequence: TGTGCCAGCAGCTTTAGGCGGGAACGGGAGACCCAGTACTTC.

The chain recombines TRBV27 with TRBJ1-6; D is unresolved. In germline, CDR1 is MNHEY, CDR2 SMNVEV (reference sequence). The CDR3 is made up of 10 amino acids. Between the trimmed V and J ends, which lost 8 bases and 13 bases, there was a span of 9 bases. This CDR3 is CASPLVPLHF. The DNA of the CDR3 is TGTGCCAGCCCTCTCGTGCCCCTCCACTTT.

The V gene is TRBV30, the J gene TRBJ2-3; TRBD1 aligns across 7 bases. CDR3 length equals 12 residues. The junction had 1 base not matched to a gene; V was cut back by 1 base and J by 6 bases. Germline CDR1 is GTSNPN and CDR2 is SVGIG (reference sequence). The CDR3, as DNA: TGTGCCTGGAGTGACAGGGGTGATACGCAGTATTTT. Encoded protein: CAWSDRGDTQYF.

At least ten counts were recorded for this clone. The J gene is TRBJ2-7, the V gene TRBV3-1 (or the pseudogene TRBV3-2); D ambiguous. The CDR3 runs to 11 residues. V was clipped by 8 bases and J by 5 bases, with 10 bases between them. Germline-derived CDR1 and CDR2 are LGHDT and YNNKEL (reference sequence). The CDR3 bases are TGTGCCAGCTCAACTCGCCACGAGCAGTACTTC. Protein sequence: CASSTRHEQYF.

In this sample, this clone turned up a few times. The same CDR3 can be traced to other DNA sequences in this sample. The V call is TRBV9, the J call TRBJ2-1; D call uncertain. This CDR3 is built from 15 residues. V gave up 0 bases and J gave up 0 bases, with 7 bases separating them. Germline V gives CDR1 SGDLS, CDR2 YYNGEE. The CDR3: CASSVVGVSYNEQFF. The CDR3 region has the DNA TGTGCCAGCAGCGTAGTAGGAGTCTCCTACAATGAGCAGTTCTTC.

The chain employs TRBV7-9 and TRBJ2-7; 9 nucleotides match TRBD1. The CDR3 is 15 amino acids. Germline CDR1 SEHNR, CDR2 FQNEAQ (reference sequence). V lost 5 bases and J lost 6; bases outside the gene matches: 11. The CDR3 here is CASSPNPGQGAEQYF. CDR3 DNA: TGTGCCAGCAGCCCCAACCCGGGACAGGGAGCCGAGCAGTACTTC.

The chain uses TRBV28 and TRBJ2-7, with 10 bases lining up with TRBD1. This CDR3 has 15 residues. CDR1 and CDR2 from the germline V gene are MDHEN and SYDVKM. V lost 7 bases and J lost 2; bases outside the gene matches: 8. The CDR3 DNA sequence: TGTGCCAGCATCGGAGGCGGGACAGGGGCCTACGAGCAGTACTTC. This gives the protein CASIGGGTGAYEQYF. Drawing the rest from reference TRBV28 and TRBJ2-7, the complete variable domain is DVKVTQSSRYLVKRTGEKVFLECVQDMDHENMFWYRQDPGLGLRLIYFSYDVKMKEKGDIPEGYSVSREKKERFSLILESASTNQTSMYLCASIGGGTGAYEQYFGPGTRLTVT.

The chain has TRBV30 and TRBJ1-5; D unclear. This CDR3 is 16 amino acids long. Germline V gives CDR1 GTSNPN, CDR2 SVGIG (reference sequence). Trimming cost V 2 bases and J 1 base, with 15 bases left between them. The CDR3 DNA sequence: TGTGCCTGGAGTCTTAAGGCGGGCGCGAGCAATCAGCCCCAGCATTTT. This gives the protein CAWSLKAGASNQPQHF.

The rearrangement uses TRBV7-8 and TRBJ2-7; 7 positions match TRBD1. With V trimmed by 2 bases and J by 2 bases, 9 bases remained unmatched. Germline assignment: CDR1 SGHVS and CDR2 FQNEAQ. This CDR3 is built from 16 residues. CDR3 amino acids: CASSLLRTGVAYEQYF. The CDR3 nucleotides are TGTGCCAGCAGCTTACTAAGGACAGGTGTTGCCTACGAGCAGTACTTC.

This chain links TRBV9 with TRBJ2-6; perhaps TRBD1 as D (7 bases). This CDR3 is 17 amino acids long. Germline lookup yields CDR1 SGDLS and CDR2 YYNGEE. V dropped 4 bases and J dropped 0 bases, with 14 bases sitting between them. The CDR3 bases are TGTGCCAGCAGCCCGCGGGACAGATTCTCTGGGGCCAACGTCCTGACTTTC. Its translation is CASSPRDRFSGANVLTF.

This clone was observed a handful of times. The genes are TRBV5-6 and TRBJ1-6, with a weak D call TRBD1 (5 bases). Germline assignment: CDR1 SGHDT and CDR2 YYEEEE. CDR3 length: 13 residues. V dropped 3 bases and J dropped 10 bases, with 11 bases sitting between them. The CDR3 nucleotides are TGTGCCAGCAGCTGGAGACAGAGCTCACCCCTCCACTTT. Translated: CASSWRQSSPLHF.

This clone was seen a single time. This sequence joins TRBV27 and TRBJ2-5, with no clear D. From germline, CDR1 is MNHEY and CDR2 SMNVEV (reference sequence). Trimming took 4 bases from V and 1 from J, leaving 10 bases between them. The CDR3 is 14 residues long. CDR3 loop: CASSSLTSQETQYF. In DNA, the CDR3 is TGTGCCAGCAGTTCCTTGACAAGCCAAGAGACCCAGTACTTC.

The chain is built from TRBV3-1 (or the pseudogene TRBV3-2) and TRBJ2-6; D not resolved. Trimming stripped 3 bases from V and 0 bases from J, with 9 bases between. The V gene's germline CDR1 is LGHDT and CDR2 YNNKEL (reference sequence). This CDR3 is 16 amino acids long. CDR3 sequence (DNA): TGTGCCAGCAGCCAGAGGAGAACCTCTGGGGCCAACGTCCTGACTTTC. Residues: CASSQRRTSGANVLTF.

The chain links TRBV7-9 to TRBJ2-7; D perhaps matches TRBD1 (6 bases). The CDR3 consists of 13 residues. Germline CDR1 and CDR2: SEHNR and FQNEAQ (reference sequence). V was cut by 7 bases and J by 3 bases, with 13 bases left in between. The CDR3 loop is CASTLTGLYEQYF. The CDR3 nucleotides read TGTGCCAGCACCCTTACAGGGCTCTACGAGCAGTACTTC.

The chain carries TRBV10-3 and TRBJ2-7; possible D gene TRBD1, 6 bases. The CDR3 totals 13 residues. Trimming left V 4 bases short and J 2 bases short, with 9 bases between. Per the germline V gene, CDR1 is ENHRY and CDR2 is SYGVKD. The CDR3 DNA sequence: TGTGCCATCAGTGCCGGGACAACCTACGAGCAGTACTTC. This translates into CAISAGTTYEQYF.

This clone was picked up a small number of times. The chain joins TRBV3-1 (or the pseudogene TRBV3-2) to TRBJ2-7; TRBD2 aligns across 11 bases. The CDR3 runs to 18 residues. Per the germline V gene, CDR1 is LGHDT and CDR2 is YNNKEL (reference sequence). V lost 8 bases and J lost 3; bases outside the gene matches: 18. The CDR3 bases are TGTGCCAGCCCTTTCTTAGCGGGAGGGTCAACTGCCTTCTACGAGCAGTACTTC. Its protein product is CASPFLAGGSTAFYEQYF.

The genes are TRBV25-1 and TRBJ2-7; D possibly corresponds to TRBD2 (5 bases). The V gene's germline CDR1 is MGHDK and CDR2 SYGVNS. V was pared by 4 bases and J by 4 bases, with 14 bases between. The CDR3 is 14 residues long. The CDR3 reads CASSAPGNRYEQYF. The CDR3 region has the DNA TGTGCCAGCAGTGCACCCGGGAACCGATACGAGCAGTACTTC.

The chain carries TRBV7-2 and TRBJ1-4, with TRBD1 identical over 7 bases. Unmatched junction bases numbered 12, after V lost 2 bases and J lost 9 bases. This CDR3 spans 16 amino acids. The germline V gene encodes CDR1 SGHTA and CDR2 FQGNSA. CDR3: CASSLSVSQGVQKLFF. For the CDR3, the DNA is TGTGCCAGCAGCTTATCAGTTAGTCAGGGGGTACAAAAACTGTTTTTT.

The V call is TRBV28, the J call TRBJ2-7, with unresolved D. This CDR3 spans 14 amino acids. The V end lost 6 bases, the J end lost 0 bases, and 12 bases lay between the germline ends. CDR1 is MDHEN and CDR2 is SYDVKM in the germline V gene. This CDR3 reads CASSNAGSSYEQYF. The CDR3 DNA is TGTGCCAGCAGCAACGCAGGTTCCTCCTACGAGCAGTACTTC.

The chain is built from TRBV30 and TRBJ1-2; a possible D gene is TRBD1 (5 bases). Deletions cut 4 bases from V and 0 bases from J, with 12 bases between. The length of the CDR3 is 14 residues. Germline loops: CDR1 GTSNPN, CDR2 SVGIG (reference sequence). The CDR3 bases are TGTGCCTGGACTAAGACAGCCTCTAACTATGGCTACACCTTC. Translation: CAWTKTASNYGYTF.

With regard to this clone: Mismatch with germline at one junction end may stem from a read error. This sequence joins TRBV7-7 and TRBJ2-1; TRBD2 aligns across 12 bases. The CDR3 is made up of 15 amino acids. CDR1 and CDR2 from the germline V gene are SSHAT and FNYEAQ (reference sequence). The CDR3 region has the DNA TGTGCTAGCAGCCCTAGCGGGAGGGCGGGCCATGAGCAGTTCTTC. Residues: CASSPSGRAGHEQFF.

The rearrangement links TRBV28 to TRBJ2-7, with 10 bases aligning to TRBD1. V gave up 7 bases and J gave up 4 bases; unmatched junction bases: 13. CDR1 is MDHEN, CDR2 SYDVKM, per germline. The CDR3 is made up of 16 amino acids. For the CDR3, the DNA is TGTGCCAGCACTTTCCCCTCCGGGACAGGGGTGTACGAGCAGTACTTC. Its translation: CASTFPSGTGVYEQYF.

DNA for the CDR3: TGTGCCACCAGTGAGGCCCCGGGGGGGCCCCAGCATTTT. The encoded protein is CATSEAPGGPQHF. The chain has TRBV24-1 and TRBJ1-5; tentatively, D is TRBD1 (5 bases). CDR3 size: 13 residues. Trimming cost V 4 bases and J 9 bases, with 12 bases left between them. Germline CDR1 KGHDR, CDR2 SFDVKD.

This chain links TRBV29-1 with TRBJ2-7; 7 bases line up with TRBD1. CDR3 length equals 12 residues. V trimming: 4 bases; J trimming: 3 bases; junction bases outside the gene matches: 3. Germline V lookup: CDR1 SQVTM, CDR2 ANQGSEA. The CDR3 DNA reads as TGCAGCGTTGGTCCAGGGGGCTACGAGCAGTACTTC. Translated, it gives CSVGPGGYEQYF.

The gene calls are TRBV7-9 and TRBJ1-3; D perhaps matches TRBD1 (6 bases). V lost 2 bases and J 4 bases, leaving 12 bases between the germline ends. Germline values: CDR1 SEHNR, CDR2 FQNEAQ (reference sequence). The length of the CDR3 is 15 residues. As DNA, the CDR3 is TGTGCCAGCAGCTTATCAACAGGGTCAGGAAACACCATATATTTT. This gives the protein CASSLSTGSGNTIYF.

The CDR3 DNA follows: TGTGCCAGCTCACCTAGCACAGGTGGCTACGAGCAGTACTTC. As protein: CASSPSTGGYEQYF. This chain joins TRBV18 and TRBJ2-7; a weak D match, TRBD1 (5 bases). The CDR3 totals 14 residues. V lost 3 bases and J lost 3, with 12 bases in between. The V gene's germline CDR1 is KGHSH and CDR2 LQKENI. The full variable domain, rest sourced from reference TRBV18 and TRBJ2-7, is NAGVMQNPRHLVRRRGQEARLRCSPMKGHSHVYWYRQLPEEGLKFMVYLQKENIIDESGMPKERFSAEFPKEGPSILRIQQVVRGDSAAYFCASSPSTGGYEQYFGPGTRLTVT.

The rearrangement uses TRBV19 and TRBJ1-4; D is ambiguous. This CDR3 comprises 14 residues. Trimming cost V 7 bases and J 7 bases, with 16 bases left between them. Germline CDR1 LNHDA, CDR2 SQIVND (reference sequence). The CDR3 here is CASNPRVPGEKLFF. DNA for the CDR3: TGTGCCAGTAACCCGCGCGTACCGGGTGAAAAACTGTTTTTT.

The chain carries TRBV5-8 and TRBJ2-1, with D unclear. Trimming removed 0 bases from V and 8 bases from J, with 15 bases in between. Germline V CDR1 and CDR2: SGHTS, YDEGEE. CDR3 size: 15 residues. The CDR3 protein is CASSLGQVRMDEQFF. The CDR3 nucleotides read TGTGCCAGCAGCTTGGGGCAGGTCCGTATGGATGAGCAGTTCTTC.

The rearrangement uses TRBV10-3 and TRBJ1-2; tentative D call: TRBD1 (6 bases). V was cut by 4 bases and J by 3 bases, with 12 bases left in between. The CDR3 covers 14 residues. Germline lookup yields CDR1 ENHRY and CDR2 SYGVKD. The CDR3 here is CAISVSGADYGYTF. The CDR3 bases are TGTGCCATCAGTGTGTCAGGGGCGGACTATGGCTACACCTTC.